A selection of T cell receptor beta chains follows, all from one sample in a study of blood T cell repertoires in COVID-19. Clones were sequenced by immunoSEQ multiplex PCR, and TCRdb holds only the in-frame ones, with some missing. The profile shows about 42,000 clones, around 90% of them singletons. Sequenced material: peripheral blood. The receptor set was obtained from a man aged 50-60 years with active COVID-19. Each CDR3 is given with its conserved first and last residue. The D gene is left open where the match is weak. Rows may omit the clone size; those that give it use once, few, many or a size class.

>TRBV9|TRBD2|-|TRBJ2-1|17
CASSVGGLAGSYNEQFF
TGTGCCAGCAGCGTAGGGGGTCTAGCGGGGAGCTACAATGAGCAGTTCTTC
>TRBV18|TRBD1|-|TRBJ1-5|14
CASSHGQGTQPQHF
TGTGCCAGCTCACATGGACAGGGAACCCAGCCCCAGCATTTT
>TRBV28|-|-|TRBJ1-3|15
CASRMTLNSGNTIYF
TGTGCCAGCAGGATGACTCTTAACTCTGGAAACACCATATATTTT
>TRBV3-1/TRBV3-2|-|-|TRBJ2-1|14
CASSLNRERDEQFF
TGTGCCAGCAGCCTGAATAGGGAGCGCGATGAGCAGTTCTTC
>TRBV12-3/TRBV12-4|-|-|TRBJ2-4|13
CASTRAAKNIQYF
TGTGCCAGTACGAGGGCGGCCAAAAACATTCAGTACTTC
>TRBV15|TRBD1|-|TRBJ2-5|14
CATSREDRGETQYF
TGTGCCACCAGCAGAGAGGACAGGGGGGAGACCCAGTACTTC
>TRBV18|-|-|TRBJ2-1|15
CASSPQRGPGNEQFF
TGTGCCAGCTCGCCGCAGCGCGGGCCGGGGAATGAGCAGTTCTTC
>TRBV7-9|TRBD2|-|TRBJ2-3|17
CASSGRTSGMIGDTQYF
TGTGCCAGCAGCGGGCGGACTAGCGGAATGATAGGAGATACGCAGTATTTT
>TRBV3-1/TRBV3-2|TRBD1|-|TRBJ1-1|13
CASTLGGRTEAFF
TGTGCCAGCACCCTAGGGGGCAGGACTGAAGCTTTCTTT
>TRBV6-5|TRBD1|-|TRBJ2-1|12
CASSFPGTGQFF
TGTGCCAGCAGTTTCCCCGGGACAGGACAGTTCTTC
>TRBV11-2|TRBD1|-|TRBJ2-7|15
CASSGYRGSRGEQYF
TGTGCCAGCAGTGGATACAGGGGCTCGAGAGGCGAGCAGTACTTC
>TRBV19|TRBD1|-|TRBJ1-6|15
CASRGQSSYNSPLHF
TGTGCCAGTAGGGGACAGAGCTCCTATAATTCACCCCTCCACTTT
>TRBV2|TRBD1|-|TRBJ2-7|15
CASSPRDRGPHEQYF
TGTGCCAGCAGTCCCCGGGACAGGGGTCCCCACGAGCAGTACTTC
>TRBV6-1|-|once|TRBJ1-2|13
CASSEQQGYGYTF
TGTGCCAGCAGTGAGCAACAGGGTTATGGCTACACCTTC
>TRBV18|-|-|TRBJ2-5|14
CASSPTERPETQYF
TGTGCCAGCTCACCCACGGAGCGCCCAGAGACCCAGTACTTC
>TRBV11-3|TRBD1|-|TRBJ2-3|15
CASSLGQGSTDTQYF
TGTGCCAGCAGCCTGGGACAGGGTAGCACAGATACGCAGTATTTT
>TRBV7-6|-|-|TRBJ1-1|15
CASSPRRTVNTEAFF
TGTGCCAGCAGCCCTAGAAGGACAGTGAACACTGAAGCTTTCTTT
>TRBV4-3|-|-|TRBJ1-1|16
CASSQGGYRGDTEAFF
TGCGCCAGCAGCCAAGGAGGTTATCGGGGGGACACTGAAGCTTTCTTT
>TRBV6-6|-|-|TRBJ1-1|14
CASNQGHRNTEAFF
TGTGCCAGCAACCAGGGGCACCGGAACACTGAAGCTTTCTTT
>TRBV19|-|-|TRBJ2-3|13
CTSSIGEGETQYF
TGTACCAGTAGTATCGGCGAGGGGGAGACGCAGTATTTT
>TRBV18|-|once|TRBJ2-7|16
CASSPPDGQLDYEQYF
TGTGCCAGCTCACCACCAGATGGACAGCTAGACTACGAGCAGTACTTC
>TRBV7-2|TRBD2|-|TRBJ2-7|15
CASSSGLQLPYEQYF
TGTGCCAGCAGCTCGGGACTACAGCTCCCATACGAGCAGTACTTC
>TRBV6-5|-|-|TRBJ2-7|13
CASRPGHGNRQYF
TGTGCCAGCAGACCGGGACACGGTAATCGGCAGTACTTC
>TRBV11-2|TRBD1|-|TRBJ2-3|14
CASSDRGRTDTQYF
TGTGCCAGCAGTGACAGGGGGCGGACAGATACGCAGTATTTT
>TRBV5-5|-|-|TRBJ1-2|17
CASSDYANSRPNYGYTF
TGTGCCAGCAGCGACTATGCGAATTCCCGCCCTAACTATGGCTACACCTTC
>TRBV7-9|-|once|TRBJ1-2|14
CASSTPGRTIGYTF
TGTGCCAGCAGCACCCCCGGACGGACAATTGGCTACACCTTC
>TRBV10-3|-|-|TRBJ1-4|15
CAISESAGINEKLFF
TGTGCCATCAGTGAGTCAGCAGGGATTAATGAAAAACTGTTTTTT
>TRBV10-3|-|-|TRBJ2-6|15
CAIRLADSGANVLTF
TGTGCCATCAGGCTGGCAGACTCTGGGGCCAACGTCCTGACTTTC
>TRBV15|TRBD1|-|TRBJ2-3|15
CATSRGTGHTDTQYF
TGTGCCACCAGCAGAGGGACAGGGCACACAGATACGCAGTATTTT
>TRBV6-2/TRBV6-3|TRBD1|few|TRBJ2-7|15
CASSYEGTGGYEQYF
TGTGCCAGCAGTTACGAAGGGACAGGGGGCTACGAGCAGTACTTC
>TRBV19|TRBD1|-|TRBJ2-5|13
CASSKGQQETQYF
TGTGCCAGTAGTAAGGGACAGCAAGAGACCCAGTACTTC
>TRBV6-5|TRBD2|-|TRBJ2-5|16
CASSYSLAGPQETQYF
TGTGCCAGCAGTTACTCACTAGCGGGGCCACAAGAGACCCAGTACTTC
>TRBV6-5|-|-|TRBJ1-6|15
CASTKTVQGTSPLHF
TGTGCCAGCACCAAAACCGTCCAGGGGACTTCACCCCTCCACTTT
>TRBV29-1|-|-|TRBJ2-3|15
CSVGRGQSGPRTQYF
TGCAGCGTGGGCCGGGGACAAAGTGGGCCCCGTACGCAGTATTTT
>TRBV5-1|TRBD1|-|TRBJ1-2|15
CASSASGTGVDGYTF
TGCGCCAGCAGCGCTTCCGGGACAGGGGTCGACGGCTACACCTTC
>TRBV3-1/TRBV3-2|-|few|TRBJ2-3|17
CASSQGIARMSTDTQYF
TGTGCCAGCAGCCAAGGAATAGCGCGGATGAGCACAGATACGCAGTATTTT
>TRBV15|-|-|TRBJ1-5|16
CATSRDLSQRDQPQHF
TGTGCCACCAGCAGAGATCTGAGTCAGAGGGATCAGCCCCAGCATTTT
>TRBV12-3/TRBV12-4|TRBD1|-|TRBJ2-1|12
CASSRQGNEQFF
TGTGCCAGCAGTCGACAGGGAAATGAGCAGTTCTTC
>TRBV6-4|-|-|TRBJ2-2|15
CASSPDGLVAGELFF
TGTGCCAGCAGCCCCGACGGTCTAGTCGCCGGGGAGCTGTTTTTT
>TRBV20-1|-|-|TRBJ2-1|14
CSATDGSSYNEQFF
TGCAGTGCTACTGACGGGAGCTCCTACAATGAGCAGTTCTTC
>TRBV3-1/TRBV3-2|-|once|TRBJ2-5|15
CASSQAGTGQETQYF
TGTGCCAGCAGCCAGGCGGGGACGGGTCAAGAGACCCAGTACTTC
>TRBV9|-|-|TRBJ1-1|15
CASSVAAGLNTEAFF
TGTGCCAGCAGCGTAGCGGCGGGTTTGAACACTGAAGCTTTCTTT
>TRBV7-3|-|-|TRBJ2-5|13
CASSFDRLETQYF
TGTGCCAGCAGCTTCGACAGGCTAGAGACCCAGTACTTC
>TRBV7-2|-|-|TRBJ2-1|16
CASSLGGVGFSNEQFF
TGTGCCAGCAGCTTAGGAGGAGTCGGGTTTTCCAATGAGCAGTTCTTC
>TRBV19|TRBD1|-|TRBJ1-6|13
CASLGQGDSPLHF
TGTGCCAGTTTGGGACAGGGTGATTCACCCCTCCACTTT
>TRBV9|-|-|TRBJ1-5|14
CASSATGRNQPQHF
TGTGCCAGCAGCGCAACAGGTCGGAATCAGCCCCAGCATTTT
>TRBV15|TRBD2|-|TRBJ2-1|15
CATSRDTGGPNEQFF
TGTGCCACCAGCAGAGACACGGGGGGGCCGAATGAGCAGTTCTTC
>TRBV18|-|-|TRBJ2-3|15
CASSPSRGSTDTQYF
TGTGCCAGCTCACCTTCTCGGGGTAGCACAGATACGCAGTATTTT
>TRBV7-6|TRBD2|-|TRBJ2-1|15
CASSPSSGGYNEQFF
TGTGCCAGCAGCCCTTCTAGCGGGGGATACAATGAGCAGTTCTTC
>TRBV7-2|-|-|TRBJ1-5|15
CASSPGQFTNQPQHF
TGTGCCAGCAGCCCGGGACAATTTACAAATCAGCCCCAGCATTTT
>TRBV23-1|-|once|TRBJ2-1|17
CASSQGPGVFTYNEQFF
TGCGCCAGCAGTCAAGGGCCAGGGGTTTTCACCTACAATGAGCAGTTCTTC
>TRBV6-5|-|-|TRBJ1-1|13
CASSTGFGTEAFF
TGTGCCAGCAGCACAGGGTTTGGCACTGAAGCTTTCTTT
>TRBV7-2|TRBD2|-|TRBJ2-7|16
CASSLSPSGGGYEQYF
TGTGCCAGCAGCTTATCGCCTAGCGGGGGGGGTTACGAGCAGTACTTC